The 7 T cell receptor beta chains reported below all come from one sample, sequenced in a study of blood T cell repertoires in COVID-19 (dated by TCRdb to the early 2020s). The library was produced with the immunoSEQ multiplex PCR assay. TCRdb mirrors the immuneACCESS table, restricted to in-frame sequences. Some clones are absent from its copies; in checked studies, under half trace to an unresolved V gene, and the reason for the others is unknown. The sample table contains about 170,000 clones; only one count was recorded for almost 85% of them. The ten largest clonotypes hold 2.5% to 3% of the sample. The sequencing input was peripheral blood. The origin of the receptors is a woman of 80 years or more with COVID-19, enrolled during active disease.

The V and J genes are TRBV15 and TRBJ2-3; D perhaps matches TRBD2 (7 bases). V was shortened by 2 bases and J by 6 bases, with 24 bases between the two germline ends. The CDR3 loop spans 18 amino acids. Germline-derived CDR1 and CDR2 are LNHNV and YYDKDF (reference sequence). CDR3 DNA: TGTGCCACCAGCAGAACTTTTACACGGGGGGCGGGATTGGATACGCAGTATTTT. Protein product: CATSRTFTRGAGLDTQYF.

The chain joins TRBV11-2 to TRBJ2-7; 10 bases map to TRBD2. Trimming took 2 bases from V and 3 from J; bases not matched to a gene: 7. The length of the CDR3 is 16 residues. Germline assignment: CDR1 SGHAT and CDR2 FQNNGV. CDR3 bases: TGTGCCAGCAGCTTATCGCTAGCGGGAGCGAGCTACGAGCAGTACTTC. Protein sequence: CASSLSLAGASYEQYF.

This chain connects TRBV10-1 to TRBJ2-7, with 7 bases lining up with TRBD2. The V gene's germline CDR1 is WNHNN and CDR2 SYGVQD (reference sequence). This CDR3 contains 15 residues. V was pared by 0 bases and J by 5 bases, with 7 bases of the junction left unmatched. CDR3: CASSESGGRVDEQYF. CDR3 sequence (DNA): TGCGCCAGCAGTGAGTCGGGAGGGAGAGTCGACGAGCAGTACTTC.

This chain connects TRBV7-2 to TRBJ1-2; maybe TRBD1 (6 bases). V was cut by 6 bases and J by 2 bases, with 10 bases left in between. Germline CDR1 SGHTA, CDR2 FQGNSA. The CDR3 totals 13 residues. The CDR3 reads CASSFGQNYGYTF. The CDR3 DNA sequence: TGTGCCAGCAGTTTCGGACAGAACTATGGCTACACCTTC.

This clone showed up just a few times. The sample has other DNA sequences that encode this CDR3 too. The genes are TRBV10-3 and TRBJ2-3; 8 nucleotides line up with TRBD1. Germline V gene lookup returns CDR1 ENHRY and CDR2 SYGVKD. V was clipped by 6 bases and J by 4 bases; unmatched bases: 3. The length of the CDR3 is 13 residues. The CDR3 DNA is TGTGCCATCAGCGGACAGGGATCAGATACGCAGTATTTT. It translates to CAISGQGSDTQYF.

CDR3 sequence (DNA): TGTGCCAGCAGTCCACCGGGAGATACGCAGTATTTT. Encoded protein: CASSPPGDTQYF. The rearrangement joins TRBV6-5 to TRBJ2-3; D gene ambiguous. The ends were cut back, 5 bases at V and 5 bases at J, with 8 bases in the middle. This CDR3 is built from 12 residues. Germline V lookup: CDR1 MNHEY, CDR2 SVGAGI.

This rearrangement joins TRBV5-6 to TRBJ2-1; 12 nucleotides line up with TRBD2. The CDR3 loop spans 16 amino acids. Trimming at V came to 4 bases and at J to 7 bases, leaving 9 bases not matched to a gene. Germline assignment: CDR1 SGHDT and CDR2 YYEEEE. CDR3 sequence (DNA): TGTGCCAGCAGCCGAACATGGACTAGCGGGGTTAATGAGCAGTTCTTC. Encoded protein: CASSRTWTSGVNEQFF.